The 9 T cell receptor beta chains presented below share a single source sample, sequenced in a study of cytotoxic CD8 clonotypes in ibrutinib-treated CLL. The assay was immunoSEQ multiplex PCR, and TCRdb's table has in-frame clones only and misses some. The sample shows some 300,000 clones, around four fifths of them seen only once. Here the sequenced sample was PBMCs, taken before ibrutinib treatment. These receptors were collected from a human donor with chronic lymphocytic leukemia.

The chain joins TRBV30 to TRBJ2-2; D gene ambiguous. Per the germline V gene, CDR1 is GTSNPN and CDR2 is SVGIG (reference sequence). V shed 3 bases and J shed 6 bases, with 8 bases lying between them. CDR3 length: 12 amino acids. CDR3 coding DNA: TGTGCCTGGAGATGGGATTCCGGGGAGCTGTTTTTT. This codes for CAWRWDSGELFF.

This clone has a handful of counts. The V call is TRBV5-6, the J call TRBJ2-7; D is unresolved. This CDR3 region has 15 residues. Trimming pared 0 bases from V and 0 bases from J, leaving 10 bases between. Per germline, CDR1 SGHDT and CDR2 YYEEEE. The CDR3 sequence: CASSLGSGSSYEQYF. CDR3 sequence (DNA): TGTGCCAGCAGCTTGGGTTCAGGAAGCTCCTACGAGCAGTACTTC.

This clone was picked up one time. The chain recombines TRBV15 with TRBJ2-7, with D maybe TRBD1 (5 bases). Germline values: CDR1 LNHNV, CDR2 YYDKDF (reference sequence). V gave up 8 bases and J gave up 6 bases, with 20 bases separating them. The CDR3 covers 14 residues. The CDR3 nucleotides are TGTGCCACCGCGAGCTTGGCAGGGTTGGCCGAGCAGTACTTC. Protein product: CATASLAGLAEQYF.

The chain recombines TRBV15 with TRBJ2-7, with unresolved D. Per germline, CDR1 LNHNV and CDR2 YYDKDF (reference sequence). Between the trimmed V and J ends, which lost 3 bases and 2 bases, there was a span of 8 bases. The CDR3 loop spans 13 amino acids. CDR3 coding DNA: TGTGCCACCAGCAGGGATTACGCCTACGAGCAGTACTTC. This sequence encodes CATSRDYAYEQYF. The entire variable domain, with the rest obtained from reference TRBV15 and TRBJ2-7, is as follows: DAMVIQNPRYQVTQFGKPVTLSCSQTLNHNVMYWYQQKSSQAPKLLFHYYDKDFNNEADTPDNFQSRRPNTSFCFLDIRSPGLGDTAMYLCATSRDYAYEQYFGPGTRLTVT.

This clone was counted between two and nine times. As DNA, the CDR3 is TGTGCCAGCAGCTTGACTAGCGGGAGGGCCGGATACGAGCAGTACTTC. Its translation is CASSLTSGRAGYEQYF. The V and J genes are TRBV11-3 and TRBJ2-7; 14 bases map to TRBD2. Looked up from germline, CDR1 is SGHNT and CDR2 is YENEEA. The V gene end was trimmed by 3 bases and the J gene end by 4 bases; junction bases not matched to a gene: 5. The CDR3 runs 16 residues.

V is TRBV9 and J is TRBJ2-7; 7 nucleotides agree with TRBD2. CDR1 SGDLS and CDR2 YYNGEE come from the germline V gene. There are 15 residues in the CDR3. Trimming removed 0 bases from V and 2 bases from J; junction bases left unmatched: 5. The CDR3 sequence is CASSVVPSGPYEQYF. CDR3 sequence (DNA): TGTGCCAGCAGCGTAGTGCCTAGCGGACCCTACGAGCAGTACTTC.

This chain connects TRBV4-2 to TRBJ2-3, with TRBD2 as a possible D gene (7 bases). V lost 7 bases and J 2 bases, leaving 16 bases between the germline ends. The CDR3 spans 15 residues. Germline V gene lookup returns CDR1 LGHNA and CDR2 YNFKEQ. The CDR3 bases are TGTGCCAGCACCCTGGGGGGGGCTAACACAGATACGCAGTATTTT. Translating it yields CASTLGGANTDTQYF.

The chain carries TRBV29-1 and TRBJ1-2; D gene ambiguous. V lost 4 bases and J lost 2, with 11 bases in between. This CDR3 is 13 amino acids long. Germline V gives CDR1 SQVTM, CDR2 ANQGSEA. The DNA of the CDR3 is TGCAGCGTTGCAGAGGACGGAAACTATGGCTACACCTTC. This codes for CSVAEDGNYGYTF.

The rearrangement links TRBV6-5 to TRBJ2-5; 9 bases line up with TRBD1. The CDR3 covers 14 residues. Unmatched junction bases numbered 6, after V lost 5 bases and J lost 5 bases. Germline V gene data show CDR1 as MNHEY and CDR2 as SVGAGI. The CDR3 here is CASSRTGGRETQYF. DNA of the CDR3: TGTGCCAGCAGTCGAACAGGGGGCAGGGAGACCCAGTACTTC.